These 13 T cell receptor beta chains share one sample of origin, sequenced in a study of blood T cell repertoires in COVID-19. Only in-frame clones appear in the TCRdb table, and some are missing; sequencing was by immunoSEQ multiplex PCR. The table lists about 440,000 clones, roughly 87% of them singletons, with about 0.63% in the top ten. Input material: PBMCs or T cells enriched from blood (not recorded which). All receptors come from a man aged 18 to 35 who had recovered from COVID-19.

V gene TRBV7-9 combines with J gene TRBJ1-2; 7 nucleotides align to TRBD1. The germline CDR1 and CDR2 sequences are SEHNR and FQNEAQ (reference sequence). This CDR3 spans 13 amino acids. Unmatched junction bases numbered 4, after V lost 5 bases and J lost 4 bases. Here the CDR3 reads CASSTGQVYGYTF. The DNA for the CDR3 is TGTGCCAGCAGCACAGGACAGGTCTATGGCTACACCTTC.

The J gene is TRBJ2-2, the V gene TRBV7-6; TRBD2 agrees at 10 bases. The CDR3 contains 18 residues. In germline, CDR1 is SGHVS, CDR2 FNYEAQ. Germline trimming cut 4 bases from V and 1 base from J; bases unmatched to any gene: 9. The CDR3, as DNA: TGTGCCAGCAGCTCGAGCGGACTAGCGGTAATGAACACCGGGGAGCTGTTTTTT. Its translation is CASSSSGLAVMNTGELFF. Variable domain in full (rest from reference TRBV7-6 and TRBJ2-2): GAGVSQSPRYKVTKRGQDVALRCDPISGHVSLYWYRQALGQGPEFLTYFNYEAQQDKSGLPNDRFSAERPEGSISTLTIQRTEQRDSAMYRCASSSSGLAVMNTGELFFGEGSRLTVL.

Comment on this clone: The same CDR3 is also encoded by other DNA sequences in this sample. The V gene is TRBV10-1, the J gene TRBJ1-3; a possible D gene is TRBD1 (5 bases). Trimming took off 0 bases at V and 1 base at J, with 7 bases between the two ends. Germline V gene sequence: CDR1 WNHNN, CDR2 SYGVQD (reference sequence). The CDR3 loop spans 15 amino acids. The CDR3 DNA sequence: TGCGCCAGCAGTGAGTCGGGGGGTTCTGGAAACACCATATATTTT. Residues: CASSESGGSGNTIYF.

This chain links TRBV4-2 with TRBJ2-2; perhaps TRBD2 as D (6 bases). The germline V and J ends were trimmed by 8 bases and 3 bases, with 19 bases remaining between them. This CDR3 comprises 16 residues. In germline, CDR1 is LGHNA, CDR2 YNFKEQ. The CDR3 DNA is TGTGCCAGCTTTAATTCGGATAGCGGAGACACCGGGGAGCTGTTTTTT. Translated, it gives CASFNSDSGDTGELFF.

The chain employs TRBV19 and TRBJ1-1; no firm D call. CDR3 length equals 12 residues. Germline CDR1 LNHDA, CDR2 SQIVND (reference sequence). V was cut by 3 bases and J by 1 base, with 3 bases left in between. The chain's CDR3 is CASSMRNTEAFF. CDR3 sequence (DNA): TGTGCCAGTAGTATGCGGAACACTGAAGCTTTCTTT.

The rearrangement joins TRBV2 to TRBJ2-1, with TRBD1 identical over 9 bases. Germline V gene lookup returns CDR1 SNHLY and CDR2 FYNNEI. The CDR3 totals 18 residues. The V segment lost 5 bases and the J segment 7 bases; nucleotides outside the gene matches: 18. In DNA, the CDR3 is TGTGCCAGCAGTAAGAACCTGATCCGGGACAGGGTTGTTAATGAGCAGTTCTTC. This codes for CASSKNLIRDRVVNEQFF.

The chain employs TRBV27 and TRBJ2-5, with TRBD1 as a possible D gene (6 bases). V lost 8 bases and J 5 bases, leaving 18 bases between the germline ends. This CDR3 is built from 14 residues. Germline CDR1 and CDR2: MNHEY and SMNVEV (reference sequence). The CDR3 is CASSPQGSDETQYF. CDR3 in DNA: TGTGCCAGCTCCCCTCAGGGGTCGGATGAGACCCAGTACTTC.

J is TRBJ2-7 and V is TRBV30, with a tentative D call TRBD2 (5 bases). Germline CDR1 and CDR2: GTSNPN and SVGIG (reference sequence). V dropped 4 bases and J dropped 2 bases, with 12 bases sitting between them. This CDR3 is 13 amino acids long. As DNA, the CDR3 is TGTGCCTGGAATCGGGGTCCCCCCTACGAGCAGTACTTC. Its protein is CAWNRGPPYEQYF.

This chain links TRBV6-5 with TRBJ2-7, with 9 bases identical to TRBD1. With V trimmed by 10 bases and J by 2 bases, 9 bases remained unmatched. The CDR3 is 14 residues long. Per the germline V gene, CDR1 is MNHEY and CDR2 is SVGAGI. Here the CDR3 reads CATFGRTGAYEQYF. The CDR3 coding sequence is TGTGCCACCTTTGGTCGGACAGGGGCCTACGAGCAGTACTTC.

This clone has just a few counts. The V and J genes are TRBV12-1 and TRBJ1-2; the D call TRBD1 from the table was never checked on the DNA. TRBV12-1 is designated a pseudogene. The CDR3 consists of 14 residues. The DNA of the CDR3 is TGTGCCAGCAGCTTTCGGGACACTAACTATGGCTACACCTTC. It codes for CASSFRDTNYGYTF.

The chain couples TRBV12-3 or TRBV12-4 to TRBJ2-5; TRBD2 might be the D (6 bases). V was cut by 6 bases and J by 5 bases, with 10 bases left in between. CDR3 length equals 12 residues. CDR3 sequence: CASSPAGETQYF. The CDR3 region has the DNA TGTGCCAGCAGCCCCGCGGGGGAGACCCAGTACTTC.

J is TRBJ1-1 and V is TRBV5-4; weak D call: TRBD1 (5 bases). The V end lost 4 bases, the J end lost 1 base, and 14 bases lay between the germline ends. This CDR3 region has 15 residues. Germline CDR1 reads SGHNT; CDR2 reads YYREEE (reference sequence). The CDR3 sequence is CASSHTPGQNTEAFF. The CDR3, as DNA: TGTGCCAGCAGCCACACCCCTGGACAGAACACTGAAGCTTTCTTT.

This chain connects TRBV29-1 to TRBJ2-1; 12 bases fit TRBD2. Germline-derived CDR1 and CDR2 are SQVTM and ANQGSEA. V trimming: 4 bases; J trimming: 2 bases; junction bases outside the gene matches: 9. The CDR3 has 17 amino acids. CDR3: CSVVRTSGRQTYNEQFF. Here the CDR3 DNA reads TGCAGCGTTGTCAGAACTAGCGGGAGGCAGACCTACAATGAGCAGTTCTTC.